These 13 T cell receptor beta chains came from one sample sequenced in a study of beta chain features in type 1 diabetes. Every isolated RNA sample was fully reverse transcribed, so sequencing captured expressed TCRB transcripts. Some clones are missing from TCRdb's copy, which holds only in-frame ones; the method was immunoSEQ multiplex PCR. Of some 900,000 clones in the sample, roughly 15% were seen once. Sequencing was done on a sample of naive CD4+ T cells from blood. These receptors originate from a woman between 18 and 29 years old in good health.

This clone was detected a few times. The chain has TRBV10-3 and TRBJ2-3, with D unresolved. The germline gives CDR1 ENHRY, CDR2 SYGVKD. Deletions cut 4 bases from V and 2 bases from J, with 13 bases between. The CDR3 totals 15 residues. This CDR3 reads CAISVTPSITDTQYF. The CDR3 bases are TGTGCCATCAGTGTAACACCCTCCATCACAGATACGCAGTATTTT.

The chain employs TRBV6-5 and TRBJ2-7, with TRBD1 matching 7 bases. The CDR3 extends over 13 amino acids. Germline CDR1 reads MNHEY; CDR2 reads SVGAGI. Losses at the gene ends were 6 bases for V and 3 bases for J; bases not matched to a gene: 5. As DNA, the CDR3 is TGTGCCAGCAGGGGGACAGCGCTCTACGAGCAGTACTTC. Translating gives CASRGTALYEQYF.

This clone was counted between two and nine times. The rearrangement joins TRBV6-4 to TRBJ1-2; D remains ambiguous. Germline assignment: CDR1 MRHNA and CDR2 SNTAGT. CDR3 length equals 14 residues. The V gene lost 7 bases and the J gene lost 0 bases, with 12 bases spanning the gap. The CDR3 loop is CASTPQHANYGYTF. The DNA for the CDR3 is TGTGCCAGCACTCCTCAACATGCTAACTATGGCTACACCTTC.

This clone occurred once. This chain links TRBV7-8 with TRBJ1-2; D remains unclear. The CDR3 contains 14 residues. The V end was cut by 3 bases, the J end by 3 bases, with 11 bases between. Germline V lookup: CDR1 SGHVS, CDR2 FQNEAQ. The CDR3 DNA follows: TGTGCCAGCAGCTTGCGGGTTAGCTACTATGGCTACACCTTC. Protein: CASSLRVSYYGYTF.

The chain is built from TRBV4-2 and TRBJ2-7; unclear D gene. CDR1 and CDR2 (germline): LGHNA, YNFKEQ. Trimming pared 3 bases from V and 3 bases from J, leaving 15 bases between. The CDR3 runs to 15 residues. The CDR3 DNA sequence: TGTGCCAGCAGCCAGGATCCCGGGTCCAGCTACGAGCAGTACTTC. Translating gives CASSQDPGSSYEQYF.

CDR3 region: CASSYIAEGHGYTF. The DNA for the CDR3 is TGTGCCAGCAGTTACATTGCGGAAGGGCATGGCTACACCTTC. The chain has TRBV6-6 and TRBJ1-2; no firm D call. With 2 bases removed from V and 6 bases from J, the gap between germline ends came to 13 bases. Germline V lookup: CDR1 MNHNY, CDR2 SVGAGI (reference sequence). This CDR3 comprises 14 residues.

The rearrangement links TRBV28 to TRBJ2-7; D unresolved. CDR1 and CDR2 (germline): MDHEN, SYDVKM. Trimming shortened V by 4 bases and J by 0 bases, and 10 bases separated the two germline ends. The CDR3 extends over 14 amino acids. As DNA, the CDR3 is TGTGCCAGCAGTTCCTCCCCCGTCTCCTACGAGCAGTACTTC. Its protein is CASSSSPVSYEQYF. The whole variable domain, remainder taken from reference TRBV28 and TRBJ2-7, is DVKVTQSSRYLVKRTGEKVFLECVQDMDHENMFWYRQDPGLGLRLIYFSYDVKMKEKGDIPEGYSVSREKKERFSLILESASTNQTSMYLCASSSSPVSYEQYFGPGTRLTVT.

The chain links TRBV7-9 to TRBJ1-5; tentatively, D is TRBD1 (6 bases). The V and J ends lost 2 bases and 4 bases respectively, with 18 bases between them. Germline loops: CDR1 SEHNR, CDR2 FQNEAQ (reference sequence). CDR3 length: 17 residues. Here the CDR3 DNA reads TGTGCCAGCAGCTTATACCCTATGGGGGGGCTTAATCAGCCCCAGCATTTT. This translates into CASSLYPMGGLNQPQHF.

The sample holds a few counts of this clone. This rearrangement joins TRBV7-2 to TRBJ1-6; a weak D match, TRBD1 (5 bases). Germline CDR1 and CDR2: SGHTA and FQGNSA. Trimming took off 7 bases at V and 7 bases at J, with 14 bases between the two ends. The CDR3 has 14 residues. CDR3: CASKGPGRNSPLHF. The CDR3 DNA reads as TGTGCCAGCAAGGGACCGGGACGGAATTCACCCCTCCACTTT.

The chain couples TRBV5-1 to TRBJ2-3, with D tentatively TRBD2 (5 bases). Looked up from germline, CDR1 is SGHRS and CDR2 is YFSETQ. CDR3 length: 16 residues. Between the trimmed V and J ends, which lost 2 bases and 1 base, there was a span of 14 bases. The CDR3 reads CASSFNAGIRTDTQYF. CDR3 in DNA: TGCGCCAGCAGCTTTAACGCCGGGATCCGCACAGATACGCAGTATTTT.

The chain employs TRBV7-3 and TRBJ2-1; 13 nucleotides line up with TRBD2. V shed 5 bases and J 4 bases; nucleotides not matched to a gene: 8. This CDR3 contains 17 residues. CDR1 and CDR2 (germline): SGHTA, FQGTGA. CDR3 in DNA: TGTGCCAGCAGCATACCGGGACTAGCGGGAAAGTACAATGAGCAGTTCTTC. This codes for CASSIPGLAGKYNEQFF. Complete variable domain (other parts from reference TRBV7-3 and TRBJ2-1): GAGVSQTPSNKVTEKGKYVELRCDPISGHTALYWYRQSLGQGPEFLIYFQGTGAADDSGLPNDRFFAVRPEGSVSTLKIQRTERGDSAVYLCASSIPGLAGKYNEQFFGPGTRLTVL.

The J gene is TRBJ1-1, the V gene TRBV4-2; D remains unclear. V lost 9 bases, J lost 4 bases, and 12 bases lay in between. Per germline, CDR1 LGHNA and CDR2 YNFKEQ. CDR3 length equals 12 residues. The CDR3 bases are TGTGCCAGAAGGGATCGGAGCACTGAAGCTTTCTTT. It specifies CARRDRSTEAFF.

This clone was counted only a few times. The chain recombines TRBV7-9 with TRBJ2-1; TRBD2 agrees at 7 bases. Germline CDR1 SEHNR, CDR2 FQNEAQ (reference sequence). Losses at the gene ends were 4 bases for V and 6 bases for J; bases not matched to a gene: 3. The CDR3 runs to 13 residues. The DNA of the CDR3 is TGTGCCAGCAGCTACCAGCGGGGCAATGAGCAGTTCTTC. Encoded protein: CASSYQRGNEQFF. Using reference TRBV7-9 and TRBJ2-1 for the parts outside the CDR3, the full variable domain is DTGVSQNPRHKITKRGQNVTFRCDPISEHNRLYWYRQTLGQGPEFLTYFQNEAQLEKSRLLSDRFSAERPKGSFSTLEIQRTEQGDSAMYLCASSYQRGNEQFFGPGTRLTVL.